The entry below gives a single T cell receptor (beta chain) sequence along with its context. This specimen belongs to a study of blood T cell repertoires in COVID-19. Turning to the study itself: T cells, B-cell-depleted T cells, or PBMCs provided the cDNA or gDNA that served as material.

Authors' data handling: Amplified reference gene primers provided the basis for estimating nucleated cell counts. Here immunoSEQ multiplex PCR was the method, and the copy in TCRdb shows in-frame clones only, minus some. V, J and clone size derive from that table, while D and trimming were established from the DNA sequence. The sample has roughly 250,000 clones, approximately 85% seen once. This CDR3 is built from 13 residues. The germline V gene encodes CDR1 MDHEN and CDR2 SYDVKM. The V segment lost 4 bases and the J segment 3 bases; nucleotides outside the gene matches: 2. Recovery among Cohort 3 donors was established by two negative PCRs, clearance, or symptom resolution.

Sequencing was performed on PBMCs or T cells enriched from blood (not recorded which). V gene TRBV28 combines with J gene TRBJ1-2; 7 bases are a match to TRBD1. The receptor was isolated from a woman aged 25 to 45 who had recovered from COVID-19. CDR3 coding DNA: TGTGCCAGCAGTTCCGGACAGGACTATGGCTACACCTTC. Translated: CASSSGQDYGYTF.